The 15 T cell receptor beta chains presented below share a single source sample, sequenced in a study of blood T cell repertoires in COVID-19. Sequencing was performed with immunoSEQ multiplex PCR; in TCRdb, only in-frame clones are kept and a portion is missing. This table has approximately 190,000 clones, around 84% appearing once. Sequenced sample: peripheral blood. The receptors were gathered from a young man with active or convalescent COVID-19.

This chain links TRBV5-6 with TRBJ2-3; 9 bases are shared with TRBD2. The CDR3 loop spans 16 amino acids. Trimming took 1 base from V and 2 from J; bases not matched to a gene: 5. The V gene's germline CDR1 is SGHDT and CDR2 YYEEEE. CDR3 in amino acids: CASSLMLAGTTDTQYF. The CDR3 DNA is TGTGCCAGCAGCTTGATGCTAGCGGGGACCACAGATACGCAGTATTTT.

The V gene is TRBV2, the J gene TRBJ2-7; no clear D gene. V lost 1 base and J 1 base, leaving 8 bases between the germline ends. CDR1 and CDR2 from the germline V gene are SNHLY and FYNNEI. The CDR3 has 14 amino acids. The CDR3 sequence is CASSEELISYEQYF. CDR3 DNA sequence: TGTGCCAGCAGTGAAGAACTGATATCCTACGAGCAGTACTTC. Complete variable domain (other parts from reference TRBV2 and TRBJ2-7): EPEVTQTPSHQVTQMGQEVILRCVPISNHLYFYWYRQILGQKVEFLVSFYNNEISEKSEIFDDQFSVERPDGSNFTLKIRSTKLEDSAMYFCASSEELISYEQYFGPGTRLTVT.

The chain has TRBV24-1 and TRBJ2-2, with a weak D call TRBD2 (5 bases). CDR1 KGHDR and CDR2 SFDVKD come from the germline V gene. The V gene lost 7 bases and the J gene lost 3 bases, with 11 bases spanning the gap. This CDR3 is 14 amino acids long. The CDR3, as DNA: TGTGCCACCAGGGCCGGGGATTACACCGGGGAGCTGTTTTTT. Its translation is CATRAGDYTGELFF.

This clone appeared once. The CDR3 DNA reads TGTGCCAGCACTACGGGACAGGGTGGTTCACCCCTCCACTTT. This sequence encodes CASTTGQGGSPLHF. The V gene is TRBV6-5, the J gene TRBJ1-6, with 9 nucleotides matching TRBD1. The germline CDR1 and CDR2 sequences are MNHEY and SVGAGI. J was trimmed by 9 bases and V by 7 bases; bases with no gene match: 7. This CDR3 has 14 amino acids.

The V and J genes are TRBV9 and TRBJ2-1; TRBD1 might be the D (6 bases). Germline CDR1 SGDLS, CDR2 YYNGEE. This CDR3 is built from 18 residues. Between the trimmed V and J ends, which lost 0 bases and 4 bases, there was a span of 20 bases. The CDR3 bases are TGTGCCAGCAGCGTAGGGGGGCAGGGGCCATTGGCATACAATGAGCAGTTCTTC. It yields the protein CASSVGGQGPLAYNEQFF.

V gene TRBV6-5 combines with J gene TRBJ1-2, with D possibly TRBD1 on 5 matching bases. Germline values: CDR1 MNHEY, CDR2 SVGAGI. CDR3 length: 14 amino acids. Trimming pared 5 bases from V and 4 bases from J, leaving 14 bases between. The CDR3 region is CASSTSHGAYGYTF. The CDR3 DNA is TGTGCCAGCAGTACCTCCCATGGGGCCTATGGCTACACCTTC.

As DNA, the CDR3 is TGTGCCAGCAGCCAAGGGTCCGGGGGCAATCAGCCCCAGCATTTT. This encodes CASSQGSGGNQPQHF. This chain links TRBV3-1 (or the pseudogene TRBV3-2) with TRBJ1-5; D is unclear. The CDR3 spans 15 residues. Deletions cut 1 base from V and 2 bases from J, with 9 bases between. Germline V gene lookup returns CDR1 LGHDT and CDR2 YNNKEL (reference sequence).

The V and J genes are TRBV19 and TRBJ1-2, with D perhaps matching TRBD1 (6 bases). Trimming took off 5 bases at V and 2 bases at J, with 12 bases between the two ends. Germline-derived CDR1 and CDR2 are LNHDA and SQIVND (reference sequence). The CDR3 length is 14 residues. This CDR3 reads CASSLPGGNYGYTF. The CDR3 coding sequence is TGTGCCAGTAGTCTCCCGGGGGGCAACTATGGCTACACCTTC.

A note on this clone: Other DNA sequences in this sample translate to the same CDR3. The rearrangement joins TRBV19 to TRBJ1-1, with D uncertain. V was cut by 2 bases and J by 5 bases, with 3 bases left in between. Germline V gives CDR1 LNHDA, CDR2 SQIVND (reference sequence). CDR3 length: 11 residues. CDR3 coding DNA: TGTGCCAGTAGTATATTAACTGAAGCTTTCTTT. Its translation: CASSILTEAFF.

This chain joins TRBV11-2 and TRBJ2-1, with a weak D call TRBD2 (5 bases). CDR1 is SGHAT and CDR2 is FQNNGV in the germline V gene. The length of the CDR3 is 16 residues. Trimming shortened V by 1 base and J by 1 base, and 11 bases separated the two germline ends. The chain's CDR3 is CASSLVAGVSYNEQFF. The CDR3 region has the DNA TGTGCCAGCAGCTTAGTCGCGGGCGTATCCTACAATGAGCAGTTCTTC. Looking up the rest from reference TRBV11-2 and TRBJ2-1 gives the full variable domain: EAGVAQSPRYKIIEKRQSVAFWCNPISGHATLYWYQQILGQGPKLLIQFQNNGVVDDSQLPKDRFSAERLKGVDSTLKIQPAKLEDSAVYLCASSLVAGVSYNEQFFGPGTRLTVL.

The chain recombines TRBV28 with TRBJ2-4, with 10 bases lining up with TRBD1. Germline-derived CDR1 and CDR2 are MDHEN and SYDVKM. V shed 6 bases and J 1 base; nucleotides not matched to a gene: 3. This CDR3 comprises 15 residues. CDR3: CASRGGQGAKNIQYF. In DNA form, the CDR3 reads TGTGCCAGCAGGGGGGGACAGGGGGCCAAAAACATTCAGTACTTC.

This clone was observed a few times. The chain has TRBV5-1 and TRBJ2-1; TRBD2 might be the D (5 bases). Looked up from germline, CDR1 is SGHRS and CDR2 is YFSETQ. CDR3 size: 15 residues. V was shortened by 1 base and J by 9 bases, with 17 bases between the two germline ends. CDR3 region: CASSLTSLGAGEQFF. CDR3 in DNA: TGCGCCAGCAGCTTGACATCATTGGGAGCAGGTGAGCAGTTCTTC.

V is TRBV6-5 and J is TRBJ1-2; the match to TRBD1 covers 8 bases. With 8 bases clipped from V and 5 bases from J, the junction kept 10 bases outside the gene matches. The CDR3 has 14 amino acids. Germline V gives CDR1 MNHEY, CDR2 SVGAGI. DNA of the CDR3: TGTGCCAGCGTCGGACAGGGATTAGGGTATGGCTACACCTTC. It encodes CASVGQGLGYGYTF.

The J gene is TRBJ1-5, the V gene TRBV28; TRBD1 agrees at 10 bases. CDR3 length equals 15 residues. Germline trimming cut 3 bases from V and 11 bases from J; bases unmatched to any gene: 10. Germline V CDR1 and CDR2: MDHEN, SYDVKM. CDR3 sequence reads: CASSLPGTGAGAQHF. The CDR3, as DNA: TGTGCCAGCAGTTTGCCCGGGACAGGGGCCGGGGCCCAGCATTTT.

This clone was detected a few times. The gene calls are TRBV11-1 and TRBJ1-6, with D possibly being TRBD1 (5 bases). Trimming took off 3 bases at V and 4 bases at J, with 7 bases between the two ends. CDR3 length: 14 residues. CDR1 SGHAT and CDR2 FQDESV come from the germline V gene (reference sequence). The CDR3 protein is CASSFAGYNSPLHF. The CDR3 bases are TGTGCCAGCAGCTTCGCAGGGTATAATTCACCCCTCCACTTT.